The rows below give T cell receptor beta chains drawn from one sample of a study of blood T cell repertoires in COVID-19. The assay was immunoSEQ multiplex PCR, and TCRdb's table has in-frame clones only and misses some. The sample yields 50,000 to 80,000 clones, around 83% seen once. The sample consisted of peripheral blood. The receptors shown here come from a woman aged 55-69 years with acute or convalescent COVID-19. Both conserved end residues are part of each CDR3. D genes are given only for firm matches. Size values are once, few and many counts, or a class for expanded clones, and some rows have none.

clone_size	v_call	j_call	d_call	cdr3_length	cdr3_aa	cdr3_nt
NA	TRBV6-4	TRBJ2-1	NA	13	CASSSGTGDEQFF	TGTGCCAGCAGCTCCGGGACTGGAGATGAGCAGTTCTTC
NA	TRBV18	TRBJ2-7	TRBD1	14	CASSQKSGGSEQYF	TGTGCCAGCTCACAAAAGTCAGGGGGCTCCGAGCAGTACTTC
NA	TRBV21-1	TRBJ2-1	NA	19	CASSKEPAGGLYSYNEQFF	TGTGCCAGCAGCAAAGAACCAGCGGGGGGACTCTACTCCTACAATGAGCAGTTCTTC
NA	TRBV7-2	TRBJ1-5	NA	13	CASSSMTNQPQHF	TGTGCCAGCAGCTCCATGACTAATCAGCCCCAGCATTTT
NA	TRBV18	TRBJ2-5	NA	14	CASSPAGAGETQYF	TGTGCCAGCTCACCGGCGGGGGCGGGAGAGACCCAGTACTTC
NA	TRBV30	TRBJ2-7	NA	11	CAWSGPGRQYF	TGTGCCTGGAGTGGGCCGGGTAGGCAGTACTTC
NA	TRBV6-1	TRBJ1-2	NA	15	CASSEGRNSHYGYTF	TGTGCCAGCAGTGAAGGTCGGAACAGCCACTATGGCTACACCTTC
NA	TRBV7-8	TRBJ2-3	TRBD2	16	CASSRVAGGPFDTQYF	TGTGCCAGCAGCCGAGTAGCGGGGGGGCCTTTCGATACGCAGTATTTT
once	TRBV5-1	TRBJ1-6	TRBD1	14	CASSQGQPNSPLHF	TGCGCCAGCAGCCAGGGACAGCCGAATTCACCCCTCCACTTT
few	TRBV19	TRBJ1-2	NA	16	CASSIDSAGLLRGYTF	TGTGCCAGTAGTATAGATTCGGCAGGACTCCTGCGGGGCTACACCTTC
NA	TRBV11-3	TRBJ2-1	NA	16	CASSLDPAGAINEQFF	TGTGCCAGCAGCTTAGATCCCGCGGGGGCCATTAATGAGCAGTTCTTC
NA	TRBV5-1	TRBJ2-7	TRBD1	14	CASGTGTGYHEQYF	TGCGCCAGCGGTACCGGGACAGGGTACCACGAGCAGTACTTC
few	TRBV29-1	TRBJ1-3	TRBD1	14	CSVAPTGTGNTIYF	TGCAGCGTTGCCCCGACAGGGACAGGAAACACCATATATTTT
NA	TRBV6-5	TRBJ1-2	NA	13	CASSYSGGEGYTF	TGTGCCAGCAGTTACTCGGGGGGGGAGGGCTACACCTTC
NA	TRBV4-2	TRBJ1-4	NA	15	CASSPGGGTDEKLFF	TGTGCCAGCAGCCCCGGGGGAGGTACGGATGAAAAACTGTTTTTT
NA	TRBV3-1/TRBV3-2	TRBJ1-1	NA	14	CASSQEAGNTEAFF	TGTGCCAGCAGCCAAGAAGCAGGGAACACTGAAGCTTTCTTT
NA	TRBV10-2	TRBJ1-1	NA	15	CASRSPGQFNTEAFF	TGCGCCAGCCGGTCTCCCGGACAGTTTAACACTGAAGCTTTCTTT
NA	TRBV19	TRBJ1-1	TRBD1	14	CASSTDRVGTEAFF	TGTGCCAGTAGTACTGACAGGGTAGGTACTGAAGCTTTCTTT
NA	TRBV5-6	TRBJ2-6	NA	17	CASSSPGQLIGANVLTF	TGTGCCAGCAGCTCGCCGGGACAACTTATAGGGGCCAACGTCCTGACTTTC
NA	TRBV3-1/TRBV3-2	TRBJ1-1	NA	15	CASSQGEAGHRKAFF	TGTGCCAGCAGCCAAGGGGAGGCAGGGCATAGGAAGGCTTTCTTT
NA	TRBV27	TRBJ2-7	NA	14	CASSRQVLPYEQYF	TGTGCCAGCAGCCGACAGGTATTACCCTACGAGCAGTACTTC
once	TRBV7-9	TRBJ1-2	TRBD1	15	CASSLSQGQNYGYTF	TGTGCCAGCAGCTTGTCCCAGGGACAGAACTATGGCTACACCTTC
NA	TRBV5-8	TRBJ2-3	TRBD2	15	CASSVGLAGGGTQYF	TGTGCCAGCAGCGTGGGACTAGCGGGGGGGGGTACGCAGTATTTT
once	TRBV3-1/TRBV3-2	TRBJ1-2	NA	15	CASSQDGGTAYGYTF	TGTGCCAGCAGCCAAGATGGCGGGACGGCCTATGGCTACACCTTC
NA	TRBV6-1	TRBJ2-3	NA	12	CASSDPVPSQYF	TGTGCCAGCAGTGATCCCGTCCCCTCGCAGTATTTT
once	TRBV12-3/TRBV12-4	TRBJ1-1	NA	12	CASSLGATEAFF	TGTGCCAGCAGTTTGGGGGCCACTGAAGCTTTCTTT
NA	TRBV6-5	TRBJ2-3	NA	13	CASNGGAFDTQYF	TGTGCCAGCAATGGCGGGGCCTTCGATACGCAGTATTTT
NA	TRBV29-1	TRBJ1-2	TRBD1	11	CSGQGDYGYTF	TGCAGCGGACAGGGGGACTATGGCTACACCTTC
NA	TRBV4-1	TRBJ1-6	TRBD1	16	CASSQIRGQGTSPLHF	TGCGCCAGCAGCCAGATTAGGGGACAGGGCACTTCACCCCTCCACTTT
NA	TRBV2	TRBJ1-4	NA	15	CASSAIYGTNEKLFF	TGTGCCAGCAGCGCCATATACGGAACTAATGAAAAACTGTTTTTT
NA	TRBV6-1	TRBJ2-7	TRBD1	15	CASSDPNRGFYEQYF	TGTGCCAGCAGTGACCCTAACAGGGGTTTCTACGAGCAGTACTTC
NA	TRBV19	TRBJ1-5	TRBD1	15	CASIRDRGIGQPQHF	TGTGCCAGTATTCGGGACAGGGGAATCGGTCAGCCCCAGCATTTT
once	TRBV9	TRBJ2-3	TRBD1	15	CASSRTQGVTDTQYF	TGTGCCAGCAGTCGGACCCAGGGGGTGACAGATACGCAGTATTTT
NA	TRBV5-5	TRBJ1-2	TRBD1	15	CASSLALDRVGGYTF	TGTGCCAGCAGCTTGGCCCTCGACAGGGTTGGTGGCTACACCTTC
NA	TRBV2	TRBJ2-4	TRBD1	16	CASRGQGGMGKNIQYF	TGTGCCAGCAGGGGACAGGGCGGAATGGGCAAAAACATTCAGTACTTC
NA	TRBV14	TRBJ1-2	NA	13	CASSQDRVYGYTF	TGTGCCAGCAGCCAAGATCGAGTGTATGGCTACACCTTC
NA	TRBV4-1	TRBJ1-6	NA	15	CASSPVAAYNSPLHF	TGCGCCAGCAGCCCTGTCGCGGCCTATAATTCACCCCTCCACTTT
few	TRBV7-9	TRBJ2-3	NA	13	CASQGLGTDTQYF	TGTGCCAGCCAGGGGCTTGGCACAGATACGCAGTATTTT
NA	TRBV19	TRBJ2-7	TRBD1	15	CASSIRDRGRGEQYF	TGTGCCAGTAGTATAAGGGACAGGGGGCGAGGTGAGCAGTACTTC
NA	TRBV7-3	TRBJ2-1	TRBD1	17	CASSLRPGQGSYNEQFF	TGTGCCAGCAGCTTAAGACCGGGACAGGGATCCTACAATGAGCAGTTCTTC
NA	TRBV7-9	TRBJ2-1	NA	15	CASSLGRGSYNEQFF	TGTGCCAGCAGCTTAGGGCGGGGCTCCTACAATGAGCAGTTCTTC
few	TRBV19	TRBJ1-6	NA	13	CATREGPYSPLHF	TGTGCCACTAGGGAGGGGCCTTACTCACCCCTCCACTTT
NA	TRBV5-1	TRBJ2-7	NA	14	CASSPQREEREQYF	TGCGCCAGCAGCCCGCAGAGGGAGGAGAGGGAGCAGTACTTC
NA	TRBV3-1/TRBV3-2	TRBJ2-7	NA	14	CASSLSQGLYEQYF	TGTGCCAGCAGCCTAAGTCAGGGGCTCTACGAGCAGTACTTC
NA	TRBV12-3/TRBV12-4	TRBJ1-1	NA	11	CASSLRGWAFF	TGTGCCAGCAGTTTAAGGGGCTGGGCTTTCTTT
NA	TRBV5-6	TRBJ1-2	NA	15	CASSLFAGAEYGYTF	TGTGCCAGCAGCTTGTTTGCAGGGGCGGAATATGGCTACACCTTC
NA	TRBV13	TRBJ1-4	NA	18	CASSLGPPGLTTNEKLFF	TGTGCCAGCAGCTTAGGCCCCCCGGGACTGACAACTAATGAAAAACTGTTTTTT
NA	TRBV3-1/TRBV3-2	TRBJ2-2	NA	13	CASSRTVTGELFF	TGTGCCAGCTCTCGTACAGTCACCGGGGAGCTGTTTTTT
NA	TRBV10-3	TRBJ1-5	NA	15	CAISESRQKDQPQHF	TGTGCCATCAGTGAATCCAGGCAAAAGGATCAGCCCCAGCATTTT
NA	TRBV9	TRBJ2-1	NA	16	CASSVDPGGTYNEQFF	TGTGCCAGCAGCGTAGACCCGGGGGGCACTTACAATGAGCAGTTCTTC
NA	TRBV11-2	TRBJ2-7	TRBD2	15	CASSLDLAGSYEQYF	TGTGCCAGCAGCTTAGATTTAGCGGGGTCCTACGAGCAGTACTTC
NA	TRBV5-1	TRBJ1-6	NA	15	CASSREEQGRSPLHF	TGCGCCAGCAGCCGGGAGGAACAGGGTCGGTCACCCCTCCACTTT
once	TRBV11-2	TRBJ2-7	TRBD1	15	CASSFRTGALYEQYF	TGTGCCAGCAGCTTCAGGACAGGGGCGTTATACGAGCAGTACTTC
NA	TRBV6-6	TRBJ1-1	NA	12	CASSIQGGEAFF	TGTGCCAGCAGTATACAGGGTGGTGAAGCTTTCTTT
NA	TRBV11-2	TRBJ1-6	NA	12	CASSPGLSALHF	TGTGCCAGCAGCCCTGGCCTGAGCGCCCTCCACTTT
NA	TRBV5-6	TRBJ2-3	TRBD2	12	CATSGATDTQYF	TGTGCCACTAGCGGGGCTACAGATACGCAGTATTTT
NA	TRBV5-1	TRBJ2-1	TRBD2	14	CASSRTSGGNEQFF	TGCGCCAGCAGCCGGACTAGCGGGGGGAATGAGCAGTTCTTC